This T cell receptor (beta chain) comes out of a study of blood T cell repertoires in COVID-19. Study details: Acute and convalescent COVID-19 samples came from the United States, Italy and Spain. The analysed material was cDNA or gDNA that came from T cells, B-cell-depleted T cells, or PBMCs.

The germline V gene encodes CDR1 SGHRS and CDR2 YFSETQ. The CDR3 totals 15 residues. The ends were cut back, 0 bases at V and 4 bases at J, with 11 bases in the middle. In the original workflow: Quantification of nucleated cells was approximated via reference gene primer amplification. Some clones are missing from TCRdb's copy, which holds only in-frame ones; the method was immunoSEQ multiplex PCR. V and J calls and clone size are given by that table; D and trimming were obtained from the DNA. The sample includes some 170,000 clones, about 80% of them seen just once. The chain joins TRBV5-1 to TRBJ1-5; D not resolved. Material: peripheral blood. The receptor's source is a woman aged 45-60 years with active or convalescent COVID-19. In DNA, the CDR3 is TGCGCCAGCAGCTTGGACGGAGACTGGAATCAGCCCCAGCATTTT. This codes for CASSLDGDWNQPQHF.